This entry lists 11 T cell receptor beta chains sequenced from one sample in a study of blood T cell repertoires in COVID-19. Here immunoSEQ multiplex PCR was the method, and the copy in TCRdb shows in-frame clones only, minus some. The sample includes 150,000 or so clones, around 80% of them seen just once. What was sequenced was PBMCs or T cells enriched from blood (not recorded which). These receptors all come from a woman aged 60-75 years who had recovered from COVID-19.

J is TRBJ2-3 and V is TRBV18; 7 nucleotides agree with TRBD2. The CDR3 is 17 residues long. Losses at the gene ends were 3 bases for V and 0 bases for J; bases not matched to a gene: 9. CDR1 and CDR2 (germline): KGHSH, LQKENI. CDR3 protein: CASSPLGGGISTDTQYF. Here the CDR3 DNA reads TGTGCCAGCTCACCGCTGGGGGGGGGAATAAGCACAGATACGCAGTATTTT.

This chain connects TRBV24-1 to TRBJ2-3, with D maybe TRBD2 (6 bases). CDR3 size: 15 residues. Trimming pared 3 bases from V and 4 bases from J, leaving 13 bases between. The germline gives CDR1 KGHDR, CDR2 SFDVKD. The CDR3 is CATSDPRLVADTQYF. The DNA of the CDR3 is TGTGCCACCAGTGATCCTAGACTAGTGGCAGATACGCAGTATTTT.

V usage is TRBV5-6 and J usage is TRBJ1-2; 9 bases match TRBD1. The CDR3 sequence is 12 residues long. V gave up 5 bases and J gave up 7 bases; unmatched junction bases: 3. The germline CDR1 and CDR2 sequences are SGHDT and YYEEEE. The DNA for the CDR3 is TGTGCCAGCAGACAGGGGGCAAGTGGCTACACCTTC. Residues: CASRQGASGYTF. Full variable domain (outside the CDR3, taken from reference TRBV5-6 and TRBJ1-2): DAGVTQSPTHLIKTRGQQVTLRCSPKSGHDTVSWYQQALGQGPQFIFQYYEEEERQRGNFPDRFSGHQFPNYSSELNVNALLLGDSALYLCASRQGASGYTFGSGTRLTVV.

This sequence joins TRBV11-3 and TRBJ2-7; TRBD2 is a possible D gene (7 bases). V lost 4 bases, J lost 5 bases, and 12 bases lay in between. The CDR3 is 13 amino acids. Germline assignment: CDR1 SGHNT and CDR2 YENEEA. CDR3 DNA sequence: TGTGCCAGCAGCTGGGGGGGCACGGACGAGCAGTACTTC. Residues: CASSWGGTDEQYF.

This sequence joins TRBV19 and TRBJ2-7; possible D gene TRBD1, 5 bases. Per germline, CDR1 LNHDA and CDR2 SQIVND (reference sequence). V lost 4 bases and J 3 bases, leaving 10 bases between the germline ends. This CDR3 has 13 residues. The CDR3 DNA sequence: TGTGCCAGTAGTAGGTTGGGGCGCTACGAGCAGTACTTC. The encoded protein is CASSRLGRYEQYF. Full variable domain (outside the CDR3, taken from reference TRBV19 and TRBJ2-7): DGGITQSPKYLFRKEGQNVTLSCEQNLNHDAMYWYRQDPGQGLRLIYYSQIVNDFQKGDIAEGYSVSREKKESFPLTVTSAQKNPTAFYLCASSRLGRYEQYFGPGTRLTVT.

V and J are TRBV19 and TRBJ2-7; TRBD2 matches 11 bases. The J segment lost 1 base and the V segment lost 5 bases, leaving 1 base of the junction unmatched. Germline V gene lookup returns CDR1 LNHDA and CDR2 SQIVND (reference sequence). The length of the CDR3 is 14 residues. The CDR3 bases are TGTGCCAGTAGTCCTAGCGGGGGGTCCTACGAGCAGTACTTC. Its protein is CASSPSGGSYEQYF.

This clone was counted a few times. The chain has TRBV28 and TRBJ1-1; tentatively, D is TRBD1 (5 bases). CDR1 is MDHEN, CDR2 SYDVKM, per germline. CDR3 length: 14 residues. V shed 8 bases and J shed 1 base, with 14 bases lying between them. The CDR3 loop is CASGYFTGNTEAFF. The DNA of the CDR3 is TGTGCCAGCGGGTATTTTACAGGGAACACTGAAGCTTTCTTT.

J is TRBJ1-6 and V is TRBV7-9; 7 nucleotides match TRBD1. V was clipped by 2 bases and J by 9 bases; unmatched bases: 4. This CDR3 has 14 amino acids. Germline V gene data show CDR1 as SEHNR and CDR2 as FQNEAQ (reference sequence). CDR3 region: CASSLSGGGSPLHF. For the CDR3, the DNA is TGTGCCAGCAGCTTATCAGGGGGTGGTTCACCCCTCCACTTT.

This rearrangement joins TRBV12-5 to TRBJ2-2; TRBD1 is a possible D gene (5 bases). Germline V gene data show CDR1 as LGHNT and CDR2 as FRNRAP. CDR3 length: 12 amino acids. Trimming left V 0 bases short and J 11 bases short, with 7 bases between. The CDR3 nucleotides are TGTGCTAGTGGTTTGGTGGGGCCTGAGCTGTTTTTT. Translation gives CASGLVGPELFF.

The V and J genes are TRBV7-6 and TRBJ2-3; tentative D call: TRBD2 (7 bases). The CDR3 covers 14 residues. Germline lookup yields CDR1 SGHVS and CDR2 FNYEAQ. Deletions cut 3 bases from V and 8 bases from J, with 15 bases between. The CDR3 bases are TGTGCCAGCAGCTTTTCAGCTGGGGGGGCTACGCAGTATTTT. Translating it yields CASSFSAGGATQYF.

The chain uses TRBV4-1 and TRBJ1-4; D call uncertain. The V and J ends lost 8 bases and 3 bases respectively, with 10 bases between them. CDR3 length: 13 amino acids. Germline values: CDR1 MGHRA, CDR2 YSYEKL. The CDR3 nucleotides read TGCGCCAGCCTAGGGAGCGCTAATGAAAAACTGTTTTTT. It encodes CASLGSANEKLFF.